A single TCR beta chain is shown here with its context. Its cognate antigen is unknown. Primers included in the PCR were 60 Vbeta and 13 Jbeta primers. Libraries were prepared by immunoSEQ multiplex PCR; TCRdb keeps only in-frame clonotypes and omits some of them. The profile shows roughly 190,000 clones, around four fifths of them singletons. Trimming removed 0 bases from V and 8 bases from J, with 6 bases in between. CDR3 size: 12 residues. Germline V lookup: CDR1 SGHRS, CDR2 YFSETQ. This record belongs to a study of cytomegalovirus exposure and HLA in healthy donors. Study context: The Caucasian-associated ancestry cluster contained 75% to 85% of the roughly 400 genotyped donors. Study observations and caveats: As a later analysis revealed, the rate of TCR association differed by HLA locus, with DRB1 most and HLA-C fewest. Being productive about 87% or about 30% of the time was typical of most TCR beta V segments in an earlier analysis. Indistinguishable V segments, including TRBV6-2 and TRBV6-3, were excluded.

The genes are TRBV5-1 and TRBJ2-1, with no clear D. Material: PBMCs. This clonotype originated in a woman aged 50 to 60 in good health and CMV-seropositive. The CDR3 protein is CASSLDSYEQFF. The CDR3 DNA sequence: TGCGCCAGCAGCTTGGACAGTTATGAGCAGTTCTTC.